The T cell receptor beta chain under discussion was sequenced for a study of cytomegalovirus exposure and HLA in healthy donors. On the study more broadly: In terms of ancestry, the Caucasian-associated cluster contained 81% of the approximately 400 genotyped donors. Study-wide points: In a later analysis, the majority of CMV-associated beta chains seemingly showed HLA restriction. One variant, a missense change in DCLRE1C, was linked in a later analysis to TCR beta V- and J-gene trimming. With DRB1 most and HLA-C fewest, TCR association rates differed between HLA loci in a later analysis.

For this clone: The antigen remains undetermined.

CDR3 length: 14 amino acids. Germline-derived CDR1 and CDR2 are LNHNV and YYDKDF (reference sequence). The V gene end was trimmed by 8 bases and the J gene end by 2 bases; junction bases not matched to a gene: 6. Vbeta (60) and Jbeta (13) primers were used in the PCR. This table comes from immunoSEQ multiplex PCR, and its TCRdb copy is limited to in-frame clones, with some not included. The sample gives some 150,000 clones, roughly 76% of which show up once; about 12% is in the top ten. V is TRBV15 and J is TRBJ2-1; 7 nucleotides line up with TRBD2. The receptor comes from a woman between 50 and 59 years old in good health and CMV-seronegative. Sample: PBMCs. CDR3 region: CATGRAGAYNEQFF. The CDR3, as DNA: TGTGCCACCGGCCGTGCGGGAGCCTACAATGAGCAGTTCTTC.